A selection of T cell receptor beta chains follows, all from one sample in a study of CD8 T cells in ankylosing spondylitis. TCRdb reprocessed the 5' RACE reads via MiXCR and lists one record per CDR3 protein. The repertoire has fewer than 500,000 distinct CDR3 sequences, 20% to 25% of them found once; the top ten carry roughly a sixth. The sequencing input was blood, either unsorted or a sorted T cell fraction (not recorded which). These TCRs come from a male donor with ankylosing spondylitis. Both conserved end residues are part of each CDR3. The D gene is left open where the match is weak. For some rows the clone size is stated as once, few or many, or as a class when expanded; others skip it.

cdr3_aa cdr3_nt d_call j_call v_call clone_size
CRVAGGLKEQYF TGCAGGGTAGCGGGAGGGCTGAAAGAGCAGTACTTC TRBD2 TRBJ2-7 TRBV20-1 .
CASNTGGYGYTF TGTGCCAGCAACACAGGGGGCTATGGCTACACCTTC TRBD1 TRBJ1-2 TRBV3-1 .
CASRERGVNTGELFF TGTGCCAGCAGGGAAAGGGGCGTTAACACCGGGGAGCTGTTTTTT . TRBJ2-2 TRBV2 .
CSARTSGRNTQYF TGCAGTGCTAGGACTAGCGGGAGAAATACGCAGTATTTT TRBD2 TRBJ2-3 TRBV20-1 .
CASSPETTAGELFF TGTGCCAGCTCACCAGAGACAACGGCCGGGGAGCTGTTTTTT . TRBJ2-2 TRBV18 .
CASSPDEMNTEAFF TGCGCCAGCAGCCCCGACGAGATGAACACTGAAGCTTTCTTT . TRBJ1-1 TRBV5-1 .
CASRRDSYEQYF TGTGCCAGCAGGAGGGACTCCTACGAGCAGTACTTC . TRBJ2-7 TRBV25-1 .
CSAWRAGNEQFF TGCAGCGCCTGGCGGGCGGGGAATGAGCAGTTCTTC . TRBJ2-1 TRBV29-1 few
CASSLVIWTRNTEAFF TGTGCCAGCTCCCTCGTTATCTGGACAAGGAACACTGAAGCTTTCTTT . TRBJ1-1 TRBV18 .
CASSYSISIIRDYGYTF TGTGCCAGCAGTTACTCAATATCCATCATTAGGGACTATGGCTACACCTTC . TRBJ1-2 TRBV6-5 .
CASSDFGRAGANVLTF TGTGCCAGCAGTGATTTTGGCAGGGCCGGGGCCAACGTCCTGACTTTC . TRBJ2-6 TRBV2 .
CASSQTTGTSGVTDTQYF TGTGCCAGCAGCCAGACAACCGGGACTAGCGGGGTCACAGATACGCAGTATTTT TRBD2 TRBJ2-3 TRBV4-2 once
CASSSVDTIYF TGTGCCAGCAGCTCGGTCGACACCATATATTTT . TRBJ1-3 TRBV7-9 .
CASRQPGDTEAFF TGTGCCTCGCGACAGCCGGGGGACACTGAAGCTTTCTTT . TRBJ1-1 TRBV10-3 .
CASSQGLAVRSYNEQFF TGTGCCAGCAGCCAAGGACTAGCGGTACGCTCCTACAATGAGCAGTTCTTC TRBD2 TRBJ2-1 TRBV4-2 .
CSASSFLAGGFIEQFF TGCAGTGCTAGCAGCTTCCTAGCGGGAGGGTTCATTGAGCAGTTCTTC TRBD2 TRBJ2-1 TRBV20-1 .
CASSKEGLSGSGYEQYF TGTGCCAGCAGCAAAGAGGGGTTAAGCGGGAGCGGATACGAGCAGTACTTC . TRBJ2-7 TRBV21-1 once
CATKRGRNTGELFF TGTGCCACCAAGCGGGGGAGGAACACCGGGGAGCTGTTTTTT TRBD2 TRBJ2-2 TRBV6-1 few
CASSLPGLAGGDTQYF TGTGCCAGCAGCTTGCCCGGACTAGCGGGAGGAGATACGCAGTATTTT TRBD2 TRBJ2-3 TRBV7-2 many
CASSVRTGPTYEQYF TGTGCCAGCTCAGTCAGGACAGGACCAACCTACGAGCAGTACTTC TRBD1 TRBJ2-7 TRBV28 .
CASTGRLNTEAFF TGTGCCAGCACGGGACGGTTGAACACTGAAGCTTTCTTT . TRBJ1-1 TRBV28 few
CASSLWAGTSYEQYF TGCGCCAGCAGCTTGTGGGCAGGGACCTCCTACGAGCAGTACTTC . TRBJ2-7 TRBV5-1 few
CASSKVGLAGISYEQYF TGTGCCAGCAGTAAAGTCGGGCTAGCGGGAATCTCCTACGAGCAGTACTTC TRBD2 TRBJ2-7 TRBV7-6 many
CASSLDWGPDSPLHF TGTGCCAGCAGCTTAGATTGGGGGCCGGATTCACCCCTCCACTTT . TRBJ1-6 TRBV7-2 .
CASSLSTGGNQPQHF TGCGCCAGCAGCTTAAGTACTGGTGGCAATCAGCCCCAGCATTTT . TRBJ1-5 TRBV5-1 .
CASSLTSGGDTQYF TGTGCCAGCAGTTTGACTAGTGGGGGAGATACGCAGTATTTT . TRBJ2-3 TRBV12-3/TRBV12-4 .
CASSSRVSGSGTDTQYF TGTGCCAGCAGCTCCCGAGTCTCCGGGAGTGGCACAGATACGCAGTATTTT . TRBJ2-3 TRBV7-3 few
CASSYQLPSGSRYTQYF TGTGCCAGCAGTTATCAACTCCCTAGCGGGAGTAGGTATACGCAGTATTTT TRBD2 TRBJ2-3 TRBV6-5 few
CAISESSGGRTTIYF TGTGCCATCAGTGAGTCAAGTGGAGGAAGGACCACCATATATTTT . TRBJ1-3 TRBV10-3 .
CASSLSGTGAYNEQFF TGTGCCAGCAGCTTATCCGGGACAGGGGCCTACAATGAGCAGTTCTTC TRBD1 TRBJ2-1 TRBV5-4 few
CATSRDAGQLYEQYF TGTGCCACCAGCAGAGATGCGGGACAGCTCTACGAGCAGTACTTC . TRBJ2-7 TRBV15 few
CASSLTEGDNEQFF TGTGCCAGCAGCTTAACGGAGGGGGACAATGAGCAGTTCTTC . TRBJ2-1 TRBV7-3 few
CAIRDRIRSNYGYTF TGTGCCATCCGTGACAGAATAAGATCTAACTATGGCTACACCTTC . TRBJ1-2 TRBV10-3 .
CASSLGQSATNEKLFF TGCGCCAGCAGCTTGGGACAGTCTGCAACTAATGAAAAACTGTTTTTT . TRBJ1-4 TRBV5-1 once
CASSLPPGQRNTEAFF TGCGCCAGCAGCTTGCCGCCGGGACAGAGGAACACTGAAGCTTTCTTT TRBD1 TRBJ1-1 TRBV5-1 many
CASSLVISGSSDTQYF TGCGCCAGCAGCTTGGTTATTAGCGGGAGCTCAGATACGCAGTATTTT TRBD2 TRBJ2-3 TRBV5-1 many
CASGSPPPGRTDTQYF TGTGCCAGTGGCTCACCCCCCCCGGGGCGCACAGATACGCAGTATTTT . TRBJ2-3 TRBV19 few
CASSLYRAGQNTGELFF TGTGCCAGCAGCTTATATAGGGCGGGACAGAACACCGGGGAGCTGTTTTTT . TRBJ2-2 TRBV7-3 few
CSASLTARTDTQYF TGCAGTGCTAGCCTGACAGCGAGGACAGATACGCAGTATTTT . TRBJ2-3 TRBV20-1 .
CASSLGLSGQPQHF TGTGCCAGCAGCTTAGGTTTAAGTGGTCAGCCCCAGCATTTT . TRBJ1-5 TRBV7-6 .
CASSPTSRSGSLSEQYF TGCGCCAGCAGCCCCACCTCGAGAAGCGGGAGTTTGAGTGAGCAGTACTTC TRBD2 TRBJ2-7 TRBV4-1 few
CSAPGTSDEQYF TGCAGTGCTCCCGGGACTAGCGACGAGCAGTACTTC TRBD2 TRBJ2-7 TRBV20-1 few